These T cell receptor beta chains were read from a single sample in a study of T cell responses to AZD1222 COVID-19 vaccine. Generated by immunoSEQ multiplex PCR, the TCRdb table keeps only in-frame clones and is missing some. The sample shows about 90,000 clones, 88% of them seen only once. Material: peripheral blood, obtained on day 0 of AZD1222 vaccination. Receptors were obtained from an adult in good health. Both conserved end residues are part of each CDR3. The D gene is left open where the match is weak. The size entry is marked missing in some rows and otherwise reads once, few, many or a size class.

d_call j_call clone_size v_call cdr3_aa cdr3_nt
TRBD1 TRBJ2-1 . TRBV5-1 CASSSISSGTEFF TGCGCCAGCAGCTCCATATCTTCCGGGACAGAGTTCTTC
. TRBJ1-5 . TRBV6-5 CASSYSRGQPQHF TGTGCCAGCAGTTACTCGAGGGGTCAGCCCCAGCATTTT
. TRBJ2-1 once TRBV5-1 CASSRGQYEQFF TGCGCCAGCAGCCGCGGACAGTACGAGCAGTTCTTC
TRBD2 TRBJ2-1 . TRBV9 CASSVELADYNEQFF TGTGCCAGCAGCGTAGAGCTAGCGGACTACAATGAGCAGTTCTTC
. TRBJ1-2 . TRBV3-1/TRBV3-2 CASSLLKGGNYGYTF TGTGCCAGCAGCCTCCTGAAGGGAGGGAACTATGGCTACACCTTC
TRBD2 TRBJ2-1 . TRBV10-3 CAISERGSMDEQFF TGTGCCATCAGTGAACGCGGGAGTATGGATGAGCAGTTCTTC
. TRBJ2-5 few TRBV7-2 CASSLLPTQETQYF TGTGCCAGCAGCTTACTCCCCACCCAAGAGACCCAGTACTTC
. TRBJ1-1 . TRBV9 CASSVRLSGDTEAFF TGTGCCAGCAGCGTTCGGCTCTCAGGGGATACTGAAGCTTTCTTT
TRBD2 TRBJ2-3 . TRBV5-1 CASSRSSGTTDTQYF TGCGCCAGCAGCCGATCTAGCGGGACAACAGATACGCAGTATTTT
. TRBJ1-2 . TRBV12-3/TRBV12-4 CASSFVNYGYTF TGTGCCAGCAGTTTTGTAAACTATGGCTACACCTTC
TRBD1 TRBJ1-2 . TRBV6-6 CASSYSSRQGQGYTF TGTGCCAGCAGTTACTCTAGCAGACAGGGACAAGGCTACACCTTC
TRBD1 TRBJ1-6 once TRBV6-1 CASSESGGRSPLHF TGTGCCAGCAGTGAATCAGGGGGAAGATCACCCCTCCACTTT
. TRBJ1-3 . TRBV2 CASSEGANSGNTIYF TGTGCCAGCAGTGAAGGGGCTAACTCTGGAAACACCATATATTTT
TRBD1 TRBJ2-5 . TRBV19 CASSYRGRETQYF TGTGCCAGTAGTTACAGGGGGCGAGAGACCCAGTACTTC